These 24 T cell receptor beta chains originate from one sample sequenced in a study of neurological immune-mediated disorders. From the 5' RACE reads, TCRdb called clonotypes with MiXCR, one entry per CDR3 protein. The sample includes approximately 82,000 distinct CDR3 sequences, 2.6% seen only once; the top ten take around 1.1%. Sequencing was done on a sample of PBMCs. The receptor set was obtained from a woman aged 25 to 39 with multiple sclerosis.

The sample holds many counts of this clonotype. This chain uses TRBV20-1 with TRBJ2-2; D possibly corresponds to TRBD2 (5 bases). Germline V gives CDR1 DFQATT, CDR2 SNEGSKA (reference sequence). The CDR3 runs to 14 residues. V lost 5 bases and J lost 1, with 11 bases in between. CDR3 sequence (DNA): TGCAGTGCTCACGGGGTAGAGAACACCGGGGAGCTGTTTTTT. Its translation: CSAHGVENTGELFF.

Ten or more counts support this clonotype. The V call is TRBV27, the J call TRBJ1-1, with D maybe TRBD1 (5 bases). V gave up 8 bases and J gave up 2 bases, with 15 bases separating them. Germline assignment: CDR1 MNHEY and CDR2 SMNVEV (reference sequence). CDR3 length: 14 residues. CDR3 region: CASFRDRFNTEAFF. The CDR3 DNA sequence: TGTGCCAGCTTCCGAGACAGATTCAACACTGAAGCTTTCTTT.

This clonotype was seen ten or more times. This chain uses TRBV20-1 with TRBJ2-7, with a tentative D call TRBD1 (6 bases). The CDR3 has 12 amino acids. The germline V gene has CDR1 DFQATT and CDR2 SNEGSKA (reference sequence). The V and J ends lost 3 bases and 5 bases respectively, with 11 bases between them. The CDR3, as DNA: TGCAGTGCTAGTCTTACAGGGAACGAGCAGTACTTC. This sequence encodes CSASLTGNEQYF.

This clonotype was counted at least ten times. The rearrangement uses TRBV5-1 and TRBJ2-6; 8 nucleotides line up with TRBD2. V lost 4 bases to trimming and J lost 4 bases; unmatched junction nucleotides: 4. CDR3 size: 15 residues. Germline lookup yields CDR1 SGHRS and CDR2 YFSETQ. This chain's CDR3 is CASSPGGSGANVLTF. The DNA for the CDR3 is TGCGCCAGCAGCCCGGGGGGGTCCGGGGCCAACGTCCTGACTTTC.

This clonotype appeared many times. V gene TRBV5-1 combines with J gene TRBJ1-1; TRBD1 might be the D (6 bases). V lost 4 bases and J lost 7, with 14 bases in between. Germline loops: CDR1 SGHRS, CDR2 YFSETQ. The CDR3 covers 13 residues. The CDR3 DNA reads TGCGCCAGCAGCCCCGGGACACTTGGTGAAGCTTTCTTT. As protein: CASSPGTLGEAFF.

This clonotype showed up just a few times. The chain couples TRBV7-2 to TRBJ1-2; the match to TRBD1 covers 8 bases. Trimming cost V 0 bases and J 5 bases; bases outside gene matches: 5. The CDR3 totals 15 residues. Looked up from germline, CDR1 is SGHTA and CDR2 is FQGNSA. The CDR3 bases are TGTGCCAGCAGCTTAGCGGACAGGGCGGGATATGGCTACACCTTC. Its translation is CASSLADRAGYGYTF.

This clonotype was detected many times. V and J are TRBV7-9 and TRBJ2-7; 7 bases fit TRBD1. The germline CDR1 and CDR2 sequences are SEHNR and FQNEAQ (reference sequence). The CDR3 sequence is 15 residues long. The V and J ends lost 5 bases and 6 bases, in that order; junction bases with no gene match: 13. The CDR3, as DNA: TGTGCCAGCAGCCCCAGGGGGTTAGGTAGGGGCGAGCAGTACTTC. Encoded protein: CASSPRGLGRGEQYF.

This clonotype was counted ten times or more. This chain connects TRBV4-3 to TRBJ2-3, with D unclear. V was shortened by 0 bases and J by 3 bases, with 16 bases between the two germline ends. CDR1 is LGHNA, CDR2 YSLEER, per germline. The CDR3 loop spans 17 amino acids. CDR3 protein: CASSQEDHQLGTDTQYF. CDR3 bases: TGCGCCAGCAGCCAAGAAGACCATCAATTGGGTACAGATACGCAGTATTTT.

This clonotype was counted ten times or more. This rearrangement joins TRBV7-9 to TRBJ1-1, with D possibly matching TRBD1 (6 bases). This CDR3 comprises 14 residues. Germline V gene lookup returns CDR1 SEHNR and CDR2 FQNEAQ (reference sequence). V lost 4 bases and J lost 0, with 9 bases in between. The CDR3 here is CASSYDRLNTEAFF. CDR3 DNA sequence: TGTGCCAGCAGCTACGACAGGTTGAACACTGAAGCTTTCTTT.

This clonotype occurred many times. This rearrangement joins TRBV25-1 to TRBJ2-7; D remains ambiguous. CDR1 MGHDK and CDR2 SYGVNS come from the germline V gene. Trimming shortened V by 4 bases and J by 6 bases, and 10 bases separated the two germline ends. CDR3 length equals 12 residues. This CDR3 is CASSVTMGEQYF. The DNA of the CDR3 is TGTGCCAGCAGTGTCACAATGGGCGAGCAGTACTTC.

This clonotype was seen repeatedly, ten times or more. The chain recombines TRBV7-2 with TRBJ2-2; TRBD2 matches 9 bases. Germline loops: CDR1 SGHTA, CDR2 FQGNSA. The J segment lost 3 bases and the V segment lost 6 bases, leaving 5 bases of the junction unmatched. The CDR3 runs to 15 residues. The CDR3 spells CASRAAGGDTGELFF. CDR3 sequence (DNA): TGTGCCAGCAGGGCGGCGGGAGGGGACACCGGGGAGCTGTTTTTT.

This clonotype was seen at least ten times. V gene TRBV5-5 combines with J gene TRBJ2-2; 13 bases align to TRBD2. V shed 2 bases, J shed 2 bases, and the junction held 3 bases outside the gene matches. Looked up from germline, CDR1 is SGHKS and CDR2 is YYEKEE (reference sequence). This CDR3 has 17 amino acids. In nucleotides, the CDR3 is TGTGCCAGCAGCTTTACTAGCGGGAGGGTAAACACCGGGGAGCTGTTTTTT. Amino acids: CASSFTSGRVNTGELFF. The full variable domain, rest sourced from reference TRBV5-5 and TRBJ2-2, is DAGVTQSPTHLIKTRGQQVTLRCSPISGHKSVSWYQQVLGQGPQFIFQYYEKEERGRGNFPDRFSARQFPNYSSELNVNALLLGDSALYLCASSFTSGRVNTGELFFGEGSRLTVL.

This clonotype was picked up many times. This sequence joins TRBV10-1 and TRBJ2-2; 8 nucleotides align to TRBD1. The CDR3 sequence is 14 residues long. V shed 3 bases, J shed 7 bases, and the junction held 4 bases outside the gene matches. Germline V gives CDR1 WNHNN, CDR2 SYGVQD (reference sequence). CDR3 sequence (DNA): TGCGCCAGCAGTGACAGGGGGCTGGTCGGGGAGCTGTTTTTT. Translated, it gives CASSDRGLVGELFF.

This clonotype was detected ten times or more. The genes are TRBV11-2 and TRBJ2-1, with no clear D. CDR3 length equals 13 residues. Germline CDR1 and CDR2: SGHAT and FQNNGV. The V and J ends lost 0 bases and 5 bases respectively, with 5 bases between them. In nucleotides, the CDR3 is TGTGCCAGCAGCTTAGACAGAAACAATGAGCAGTTCTTC. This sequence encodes CASSLDRNNEQFF.

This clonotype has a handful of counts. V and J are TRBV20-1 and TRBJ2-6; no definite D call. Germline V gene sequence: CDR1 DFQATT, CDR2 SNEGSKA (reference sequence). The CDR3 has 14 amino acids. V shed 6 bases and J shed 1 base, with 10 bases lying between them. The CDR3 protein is CSAPDTSGANVLTF. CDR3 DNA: TGCAGTGCACCCGACACGTCTGGGGCCAACGTCCTGACTTTC.

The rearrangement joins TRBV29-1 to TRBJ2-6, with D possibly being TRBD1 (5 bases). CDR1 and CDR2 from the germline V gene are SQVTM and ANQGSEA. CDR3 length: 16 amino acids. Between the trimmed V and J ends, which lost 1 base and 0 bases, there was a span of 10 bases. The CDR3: CSVEGLQDSGANVLTF. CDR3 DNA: TGCAGCGTTGAAGGCCTACAGGACTCTGGGGCCAACGTCCTGACTTTC. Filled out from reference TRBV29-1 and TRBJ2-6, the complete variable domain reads SAVISQKPSRDICQRGTSLTIQCQVDSQVTMMFWYRQQPGQSLTLIATANQGSEATYESGFVIDKFPISRPNLTFSTLTVSNMSPEDSSIYLCSVEGLQDSGANVLTFGAGSRLTVL.

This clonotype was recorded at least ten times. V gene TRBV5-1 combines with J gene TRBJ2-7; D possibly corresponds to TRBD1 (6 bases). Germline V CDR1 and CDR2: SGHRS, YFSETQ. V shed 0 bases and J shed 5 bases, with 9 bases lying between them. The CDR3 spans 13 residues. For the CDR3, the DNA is TGCGCCAGCAGCTTGGGACAGGTGGACGAGCAGTACTTC. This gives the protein CASSLGQVDEQYF.

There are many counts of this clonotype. The CDR3 region has the DNA TGTGCCAGCAACGACCCAGGGGGTTGGGAGGAGACCCAGTACTTC. Protein sequence: CASNDPGGWEETQYF. J is TRBJ2-5 and V is TRBV6-6, with 7 bases matching TRBD1. J gave up 5 bases and V 7 bases, and 13 bases lay outside the gene matches. The CDR3 is made up of 15 amino acids. CDR1 and CDR2 (germline): MNHNY, SVGAGI (reference sequence).

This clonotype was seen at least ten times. The CDR3 protein is CASSLAGVLAGVTYNEQFF. The CDR3 coding sequence is TGTGCCAGCAGCTTAGCCGGCGTACTAGCGGGAGTAACATACAATGAGCAGTTCTTC. This sequence joins TRBV7-2 and TRBJ2-1; TRBD2 matches 11 bases. Per the germline V gene, CDR1 is SGHTA and CDR2 is FQGNSA. The CDR3 is 19 residues long. The junction had 11 bases not matched to a gene; V was cut back by 0 bases and J by 4 bases.

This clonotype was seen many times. The DNA of the CDR3 is TGCAGTGCTGTGAGGACGAAGGGTGATGAAAAACTGTTTTTT. It yields the protein CSAVRTKGDEKLFF. The chain couples TRBV20-1 to TRBJ1-4, with no clear D. Germline values: CDR1 DFQATT, CDR2 SNEGSKA (reference sequence). V shed 5 bases and J shed 6 bases, with 16 bases lying between them. This CDR3 region has 14 residues.

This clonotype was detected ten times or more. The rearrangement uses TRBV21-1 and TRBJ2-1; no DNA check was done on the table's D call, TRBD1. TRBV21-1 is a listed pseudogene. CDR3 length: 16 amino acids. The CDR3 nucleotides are TGTGCCAGCAGCAAAACGGGGCAGGGGGCTTACAATGAGCAGTTCTTC. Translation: CASSKTGQGAYNEQFF.

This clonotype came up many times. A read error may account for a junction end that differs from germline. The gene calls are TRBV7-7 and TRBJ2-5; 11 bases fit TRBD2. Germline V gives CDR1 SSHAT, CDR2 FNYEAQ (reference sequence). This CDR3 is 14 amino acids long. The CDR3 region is CASSGGLAEETQYF. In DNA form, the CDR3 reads TGTGCTAGCAGCGGGGGACTAGCGGAAGAGACCCAGTACTTC.

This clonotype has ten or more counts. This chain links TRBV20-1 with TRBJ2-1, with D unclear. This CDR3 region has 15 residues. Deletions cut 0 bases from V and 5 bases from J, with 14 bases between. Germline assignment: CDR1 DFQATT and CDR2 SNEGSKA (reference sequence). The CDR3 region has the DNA TGCAGTGCTAGAGACCCGGTTGTGGCTAACAATGAGCAGTTCTTC. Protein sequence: CSARDPVVANNEQFF.

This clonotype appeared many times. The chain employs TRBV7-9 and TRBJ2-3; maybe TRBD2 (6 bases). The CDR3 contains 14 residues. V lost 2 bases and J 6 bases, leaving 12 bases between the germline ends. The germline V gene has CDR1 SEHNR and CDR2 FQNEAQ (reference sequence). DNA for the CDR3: TGTGCCAGCAGCTTAACGGGGGAACGCGATACGCAGTATTTT. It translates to CASSLTGERDTQYF.